This T cell receptor beta chain was recovered during a study of OX40 agonist ivuxolimab in advanced cancers. The CDR3 extends over 16 amino acids. In germline, CDR1 is KGHSH, CDR2 LQKENI. Trimming cost V 6 bases and J 0 bases, with 15 bases left between them. Method: immunoSEQ multiplex PCR; TCRdb's copy keeps in-frame clones and lacks some. The table shows nearly 45,000 clones, with roughly 90% occurring only once. The source was CD4+ or CD8+ T cells sorted from blood, collected in a trial of the OX40 agonist ivuxolimab. This rearrangement joins TRBV18 to TRBJ1-3, with D maybe TRBD1 (5 bases). This receptor was identified in an adult with an advanced solid tumor such as melanoma, head and neck, liver or kidney cancer. The CDR3 coding sequence is TGTGCCAGCTCGCAGAGGGGACCCTCCTCTGGAAACACCATATATTTT. It encodes CASSQRGPSSGNTIYF. Variable domain in full (rest from reference TRBV18 and TRBJ1-3): NAGVMQNPRHLVRRRGQEARLRCSPMKGHSHVYWYRQLPEEGLKFMVYLQKENIIDESGMPKERFSAEFPKEGPSILRIQQVVRGDSAAYFCASSQRGPSSGNTIYFGEGSWLTVV.